This TCR beta chain was sequenced for a study of cytomegalovirus exposure and HLA in healthy donors. General study results and limits: Sequencing depth roughly uniform across donors was assumed in presence/absence analyses.

This CDR3 spans 14 amino acids. Germline assignment: CDR1 MNHEY and CDR2 SVGAGI. With 9 bases removed from V and 5 bases from J, the gap between germline ends came to 19 bases. Concerning this clone itself: What it binds is unknown.

PCR primers comprised 60 Vbeta and 13 Jbeta primers. The assay was immunoSEQ multiplex PCR, and TCRdb's table has in-frame clones only and misses some. The sample holds tens of thousands of clones. Sequenced sample: PBMCs. The receptor comes from a female donor in good health and CMV-seropositive. V usage is TRBV6-5 and J usage is TRBJ2-5; TRBD2 is a possible D gene (6 bases). The CDR3 bases are TGTGCCAGTAGAAATGGAGGGCCGGGGGAGACCCAGTACTTC. Amino acid sequence: CASRNGGPGETQYF.